This paragraph covers one T cell receptor beta chain sequence. During active infection, Seattle patients enrolled and were then monitored through disease. The data stem from a study of blood T cell repertoires in COVID-19. For the study at large: PBMCs, B-cell-depleted T cells, or T cells provided the cDNA or gDNA that made up the material.

The germline V and J ends were trimmed by 2 bases and 2 bases, with 11 bases remaining between them. Germline V gene lookup returns CDR1 SGHTA and CDR2 FQGNSA. The CDR3 is made up of 15 amino acids. Original analysis: The assay estimated nucleated cells by amplifying reference gene primers. Generated by immunoSEQ multiplex PCR, the TCRdb table keeps only in-frame clones and is missing some. The V and J calls and clone size are taken from that table; D and trimming were inferred from the DNA. The sample has 65,000 to 90,000 clones, approximately 86% seen once; the top ten hold about 6%. The receptor was isolated from an elderly man with COVID-19, enrolled during active disease. This chain joins TRBV7-2 and TRBJ2-3; a weak D match, TRBD2 (7 bases). Material: peripheral blood. CDR3 amino acids: CASSLKGGDTDTQYF. The CDR3 coding sequence is TGTGCCAGCAGCTTAAAGGGGGGGGACACAGATACGCAGTATTTT.